This T cell receptor beta chain derives from a study of CD8+CD57+ T cells in acquired aplastic anemia. With regard to this clonotype: Its target is unknown.

Patients sequenced had flow cytometry evidence of CD8+CD57+ cell expansion. Profiles of TCR beta VDJ and CDR3 were generated from a genomic DNA template. TCRdb ran MiXCR on the reads and lists one entry per CDR3 protein. The table includes some 120,000 distinct CDR3 sequences, 45% to 60% detected once. General study results and limits: It was found that almost 30 CD8+ CDR3 sequences were shared between patients and controls. No significant patient-versus-control difference appeared in CD8+ Simpson's diversity.

The sequencing sample was made of sorted CD4+, CD8+, or CD8+CD57+ T cells (not recorded which) from PBMCs. This TCR came from a human donor with aplastic anemia.

CDR3 amino acids: CSAVDALSTDTQYF. The CDR3 bases are TGCAGTGCCGTGGACGCCCTATCCACAGATACGCAGTATTTT. The chain employs TRBV20-1 and TRBJ2-3; D remains unclear. The CDR3 has 14 residues. CDR1 is DFQATT and CDR2 is SNEGSKA in the germline V gene (reference sequence). The ends were cut back, 6 bases at V and 2 bases at J, with 15 bases in the middle.